These 27 T cell receptor beta chains came from one sample sequenced in a study of blood T cell repertoires in COVID-19. The assay was immunoSEQ multiplex PCR, and TCRdb's table has in-frame clones only and misses some. The sample lists nearly 80,000 clones; about four fifths were seen once. Sequenced material: peripheral blood. The receptors stem from a man between 45 and 60 years old with acute or convalescent COVID-19.

The rearrangement uses TRBV6-5 and TRBJ2-7; 7 nucleotides line up with TRBD1. Germline assignment: CDR1 MNHEY and CDR2 SVGAGI. CDR3 size: 13 residues. The V gene end was trimmed by 6 bases and the J gene end by 4 bases; junction bases not matched to a gene: 6. CDR3: CASRGTARYEQYF. DNA of the CDR3: TGTGCCAGCAGGGGGACAGCCCGTTACGAGCAGTACTTC.

In DNA form, the CDR3 reads TGTGCCAGCAGCTTTCGTGAGAATTCACCCCTCCACTTT. Its translation is CASSFRENSPLHF. J is TRBJ1-6 and V is TRBV7-9, with D unresolved. CDR1 SEHNR and CDR2 FQNEAQ come from the germline V gene (reference sequence). V was shortened by 3 bases and J by 7 bases, with 7 bases between the two germline ends. The CDR3 consists of 13 residues.

The table lists this clone with a few counts. This rearrangement joins TRBV4-3 to TRBJ2-5; no definite D call. This CDR3 is 14 amino acids long. V was cut by 0 bases and J by 5 bases, with 10 bases left in between. Germline V lookup: CDR1 LGHNA, CDR2 YSLEER. In DNA, the CDR3 is TGCGCCAGCAGCCAAGATCTCGGTTCGGAGACCCAGTACTTC. This sequence encodes CASSQDLGSETQYF.

This clone was seen more than once but under ten times. The chain has TRBV6-4 and TRBJ1-5; 11 nucleotides agree with TRBD1. The V segment lost 5 bases and the J segment 0 bases; nucleotides outside the gene matches: 9. The CDR3 extends over 18 amino acids. Looked up from germline, CDR1 is MRHNA and CDR2 is SNTAGT. The CDR3 is CASSKRTGGYDSNQPQHF. CDR3 DNA sequence: TGTGCCAGCAGTAAAAGGACAGGGGGCTATGATAGCAATCAGCCCCAGCATTTT.

The chain is built from TRBV28 and TRBJ1-2, with TRBD1 identical over 8 bases. CDR3 size: 15 residues. V gave up 6 bases and J gave up 4 bases; unmatched junction bases: 10. The germline gives CDR1 MDHEN, CDR2 SYDVKM. This CDR3 is CASSSQGEGAYGYTF. Written as DNA, the CDR3 is TGTGCCAGCAGCTCACAGGGGGAAGGGGCCTATGGCTACACCTTC.

The chain combines TRBV6-1 with TRBJ1-5; a possible D gene is TRBD1 (5 bases). The CDR3 is 16 amino acids. Germline CDR1 MNHNS, CDR2 SASEGT. V lost 3 bases, J lost 3 bases, and 15 bases lay in between. CDR3 region: CASSDGRDRYNQPQHF. In DNA, the CDR3 is TGTGCCAGCAGTGACGGCAGGGATAGATACAATCAGCCCCAGCATTTT.

The V call is TRBV27, the J call TRBJ1-2; 9 bases align to TRBD1. The CDR3 is 12 amino acids. V lost 5 bases to trimming and J lost 7 bases; unmatched junction nucleotides: 2. Germline CDR1 MNHEY, CDR2 SMNVEV (reference sequence). The CDR3 loop reads CASSGDRAGYTF. In DNA form, the CDR3 reads TGTGCCAGCAGTGGGGACAGGGCTGGCTACACCTTC.

The CDR3 region is CASTRRGSNTGELFF. The CDR3 DNA follows: TGTGCCAGTACCCGGAGGGGCTCGAACACCGGGGAGCTGTTTTTT. The chain employs TRBV19 and TRBJ2-2; possible D gene TRBD2, 6 bases. Deletions cut 7 bases from V and 0 bases from J, with 12 bases between. Germline V gene sequence: CDR1 LNHDA, CDR2 SQIVND (reference sequence). This CDR3 spans 15 amino acids. The variable domain in full, completed from reference TRBV19 and TRBJ2-2, reads DGGITQSPKYLFRKEGQNVTLSCEQNLNHDAMYWYRQDPGQGLRLIYYSQIVNDFQKGDIAEGYSVSREKKESFPLTVTSAQKNPTAFYLCASTRRGSNTGELFFGEGSRLTVL.

This chain connects TRBV6-5 to TRBJ2-5; possible D gene TRBD1, 6 bases. CDR1 is MNHEY and CDR2 is SVGAGI in the germline V gene. The CDR3 runs to 15 residues. V dropped 6 bases and J dropped 2 bases, with 16 bases sitting between them. This CDR3 reads CASSRTGNGQETQYF. The CDR3 region has the DNA TGTGCCAGCAGCCGTACAGGGAACGGGCAAGAGACCCAGTACTTC.

V and J are TRBV7-9 and TRBJ1-1; 9 nucleotides align to TRBD1. Per the germline V gene, CDR1 is SEHNR and CDR2 is FQNEAQ (reference sequence). V dropped 4 bases and J dropped 1; count of bases not matched to a gene: 13. The CDR3 is 18 residues long. For the CDR3, the DNA is TGTGCCAGCAGCTCAGAGGCCCGGGACAGGGTTAGGAACACTGAAGCTTTCTTT. Its translation: CASSSEARDRVRNTEAFF. The full variable domain, completed using reference TRBV7-9 and TRBJ1-1, is DTGVSQNPRHKITKRGQNVTFRCDPISEHNRLYWYRQTLGQGPEFLTYFQNEAQLEKSRLLSDRFSAERPKGSFSTLEIQRTEQGDSAMYLCASSSEARDRVRNTEAFFGQGTRLTVV.

The rearrangement joins TRBV9 to TRBJ2-7; TRBD1 matches 8 bases. The germline gives CDR1 SGDLS, CDR2 YYNGEE. The length of the CDR3 is 15 residues. J gave up 3 bases and V 4 bases, and 9 bases lay outside the gene matches. The chain's CDR3 is CASSSNAGGYYEQYF. Here the CDR3 DNA reads TGTGCCAGCAGCTCAAATGCAGGGGGCTACTACGAGCAGTACTTC.

In its sample, this clone was seen a few times. V is TRBV2 and J is TRBJ2-7; D is ambiguous. CDR1 and CDR2 (germline): SNHLY, FYNNEI. The CDR3 extends over 11 amino acids. V shed 5 bases and J shed 2 bases, with 4 bases lying between them. CDR3 bases: TGTGCCAGCAGTTATACCTACGAGCAGTACTTC. This encodes CASSYTYEQYF.

The gene calls are TRBV6-5 and TRBJ1-1; D uncertain. The CDR3 runs to 13 residues. Trimming removed 3 bases from V and 2 bases from J, with 7 bases in between. The germline V gene encodes CDR1 MNHEY and CDR2 SVGAGI. The CDR3 protein is CASSYRANTEAFF. The CDR3 DNA follows: TGTGCCAGCAGTTATCGAGCCAACACTGAAGCTTTCTTT.

The chain is built from TRBV4-3 and TRBJ1-4, with 10 bases lining up with TRBD1. J gave up 6 bases and V 3 bases, and 1 base lay outside the gene matches. This CDR3 contains 14 residues. Germline V gene lookup returns CDR1 LGHNA and CDR2 YSLEER. As DNA, the CDR3 is TGCGCCAGCAGCCAGGACAGGGGGTATGAAAAACTGTTTTTT. It codes for CASSQDRGYEKLFF.

The chain is built from TRBV7-9 and TRBJ2-7; D possibly corresponds to TRBD2 (6 bases). This CDR3 is built from 14 residues. Germline V gene data show CDR1 as SEHNR and CDR2 as FQNEAQ (reference sequence). The V gene lost 4 bases and the J gene lost 3 bases, with 13 bases spanning the gap. The DNA of the CDR3 is TGTGCCAGCAGCTCCGGAGGAGGGGACTACGAGCAGTACTTC. Protein: CASSSGGGDYEQYF.

The J gene is TRBJ2-3, the V gene TRBV6-5; TRBD2 might be the D (5 bases). This CDR3 comprises 14 residues. Trimming left V 7 bases short and J 4 bases short, with 15 bases between. The V gene's germline CDR1 is MNHEY and CDR2 SVGAGI. The CDR3 here is CASTGSNRPDTQYF. In DNA form, the CDR3 reads TGTGCCAGCACGGGGTCCAACCGTCCAGATACGCAGTATTTT.

V usage is TRBV9 and J usage is TRBJ1-6; a possible D gene is TRBD1 (6 bases). The CDR3 totals 16 residues. Germline CDR1 is SGDLS and CDR2 is YYNGEE. Between the trimmed V and J ends, which lost 4 bases and 8 bases, there was a span of 19 bases. The CDR3 sequence is CASSTGGRALDSPLHF. The CDR3 bases are TGTGCCAGCAGCACCGGGGGGCGCGCTCTTGATTCACCCCTCCACTTT.

V is TRBV6-5 and J is TRBJ2-1, with TRBD2 identical over 8 bases. Germline V gives CDR1 MNHEY, CDR2 SVGAGI. The CDR3 runs 15 residues. J was trimmed by 0 bases and V by 5 bases; bases with no gene match: 3. In nucleotides, the CDR3 is TGTGCCAGCAGTCGTAGCGGGGTCTCCTACAATGAGCAGTTCTTC. The encoded protein is CASSRSGVSYNEQFF.

This clone was picked up a small number of times. The chain employs TRBV30 and TRBJ2-7; 7 nucleotides match TRBD2. The CDR3 loop spans 13 amino acids. Germline trimming cut 3 bases from V and 3 bases from J; bases unmatched to any gene: 5. Germline CDR1 is GTSNPN and CDR2 is SVGIG (reference sequence). CDR3 bases: TGTGCCTGGAGCGGGGACTACTACTACGAGCAGTACTTC. Its translation: CAWSGDYYYEQYF.

V and J are TRBV5-1 and TRBJ2-1; TRBD1 might be the D (5 bases). Germline values: CDR1 SGHRS, CDR2 YFSETQ. The CDR3 has 13 amino acids. Trimming took 6 bases from V and 4 from J, leaving 11 bases between them. The CDR3: CASTGQIYNEQFF. For the CDR3, the DNA is TGCGCCAGCACCGGACAAATATACAATGAGCAGTTCTTC.

This chain uses TRBV7-3 with TRBJ2-1; 10 bases align to TRBD1. Losses at the gene ends were 4 bases for V and 5 bases for J; bases not matched to a gene: 8. The germline V gene encodes CDR1 SGHTA and CDR2 FQGTGA. CDR3 length: 16 amino acids. CDR3 sequence: CASSSDGQGGNNEQFF. DNA for the CDR3: TGTGCCAGCAGCTCGGACGGACAGGGGGGAAACAATGAGCAGTTCTTC.

The genes are TRBV18 and TRBJ1-1, with a weak D call TRBD1 (5 bases). The CDR3 consists of 17 residues. Trimming stripped 2 bases from V and 4 bases from J, with 20 bases between. The germline gives CDR1 KGHSH, CDR2 LQKENI. CDR3 sequence reads: CASSPSQVLGLGTEAFF. The CDR3 region has the DNA TGTGCCAGCTCACCATCACAGGTGTTGGGCTTAGGCACTGAAGCTTTCTTT.

The CDR3 protein is CATYRDSYGYTF. The CDR3 bases are TGTGCCACCTACAGGGACAGCTATGGCTACACCTTC. The gene calls are TRBV24-1 and TRBJ1-2, with 7 bases that match TRBD1. With V trimmed by 9 bases and J by 4 bases, 4 bases remained unmatched. This CDR3 has 12 residues. Germline values: CDR1 KGHDR, CDR2 SFDVKD.

This chain joins TRBV30 and TRBJ2-6; D not certain. The germline gives CDR1 GTSNPN, CDR2 SVGIG (reference sequence). Trimming left V 4 bases short and J 4 bases short, with 8 bases between. This CDR3 has 13 amino acids. The CDR3 here is CAWTSGGANVLTF. Here the CDR3 DNA reads TGTGCCTGGACATCCGGGGGGGCCAACGTCCTGACTTTC.

This chain joins TRBV4-3 and TRBJ1-1; D is perhaps TRBD1 (5 bases). V was clipped by 2 bases and J by 0 bases, with 10 bases between them. Germline-derived CDR1 and CDR2 are LGHNA and YSLEER. The CDR3 spans 15 residues. The CDR3 sequence is CASSQYRLMNTEAFF. The DNA for the CDR3 is TGCGCCAGCAGCCAATACAGGTTAATGAACACTGAAGCTTTCTTT.

This sequence joins TRBV3-1 (or the pseudogene TRBV3-2) and TRBJ1-2, with 11 bases identical to TRBD1. The CDR3 totals 15 residues. V trimming: 4 bases; J trimming: 5 bases; junction bases outside the gene matches: 6. Per the germline V gene, CDR1 is LGHDT and CDR2 is YNNKEL (reference sequence). CDR3 nucleotides: TGTGCCAGCAGCCCCGGGACAGGGGGTGTTTATGGCTACACCTTC. Translating it yields CASSPGTGGVYGYTF.

The chain employs TRBV10-3 and TRBJ1-2, with D possibly TRBD1 on 6 matching bases. Trimming shortened V by 8 bases and J by 4 bases, and 14 bases separated the two germline ends. The CDR3 runs 13 residues. Germline lookup yields CDR1 ENHRY and CDR2 SYGVKD. The DNA of the CDR3 is TGTGCCATCCGGGGGGCCGGGGGCTATGGCTACACCTTC. It translates to CAIRGAGGYGYTF.